This TCR beta chain was identified during a study of OX40 agonist ivuxolimab in advanced cancers. Whole-study context: The drug used for patients, ivuxolimab, was an agonistic anti-OX40 (CD134) antibody. Each dose-escalation patient presented with hepatocellular carcinoma, melanoma, renal cell or head and neck cancer.

Germline V CDR1 and CDR2: SGHVS, FNYEAQ. CDR3 length: 13 residues. The V gene end was trimmed by 5 bases and the J gene end by 7 bases; junction bases not matched to a gene: 8. Some clones are missing from TCRdb's copy, which holds only in-frame ones; the method was immunoSEQ multiplex PCR. The sample includes over 30,000 clones, around 82% of them seen just once. General study findings and limits: People who partly responded at 0.1-3.0 mg/kg had some of the least clonal expansion seen.

This clone was seen just once. The antigen is not known. The gene calls are TRBV7-6 and TRBJ2-7; 7 bases align to TRBD1. This TCR was recovered from an adult with an advanced solid tumor such as melanoma, head and neck, liver or kidney cancer. The input for sequencing was CD4+ or CD8+ T cells sorted from blood, taken in a trial of the OX40 agonist ivuxolimab. This CDR3 reads CASSPSRGKEQYF. The CDR3 DNA is TGTGCCAGCAGCCCTTCCAGGGGGAAGGAGCAGTACTTC.